The 24 T cell receptor beta chains below come from one sample, sequenced in a study of CD8 T cells in Susac syndrome. After extraction with the RNeasy kit, about 0.45 to 1 ug of the RNA was reverse transcribed using random hexamers. TCRdb re-called the immunoSEQ multiplex PCR reads with MiXCR, one entry per CDR3 protein. Of 150,000 to 200,000 distinct CDR3 sequences in the sample, roughly 95% were seen once. Sequences were obtained from CD4+ T cells from PBMCs. The origin of the receptors is a human donor with multiple sclerosis.

The rearrangement joins TRBV10-2 to TRBJ2-2; D unclear. The CDR3 runs to 15 residues. V lost 7 bases to trimming and J lost 0 bases, with 12 bases between them. CDR1 and CDR2 from the germline V gene are WSHSY and SAAADI. In nucleotides, the CDR3 is TGCGCCAGCAAGGGCCGGGCCGCGAACACCGGGGAGCTGTTTTTT. This encodes CASKGRAANTGELFF.

The V call is TRBV6-6, the J call TRBJ2-2, with 11 nucleotides matching TRBD2. The germline V gene has CDR1 MNHNY and CDR2 SVGAGI (reference sequence). V lost 8 bases to trimming and J lost 7 bases; unmatched junction nucleotides: 9. The CDR3 has 15 residues. The CDR3 DNA reads TGTGCCAGCCAAACTAGCGGGAGTACGGGCGGGGAGCTGTTTTTT. It is translated as CASQTSGSTGGELFF.

The V call is TRBV29-1, the J call TRBJ2-5; 9 bases line up with TRBD1. Losses at the gene ends were 7 bases for V and 5 bases for J; bases not matched to a gene: 5. The CDR3 is 12 residues long. Germline CDR1 SQVTM, CDR2 ANQGSEA. The CDR3 region is CSGGTGTETQYF. In DNA form, the CDR3 reads TGCAGCGGTGGGACAGGGACCGAGACCCAGTACTTC.

This chain links TRBV4-2 with TRBJ2-5, with TRBD2 identical over 11 bases. Trimming removed 4 bases from V and 0 bases from J; junction bases left unmatched: 13. The CDR3 contains 19 residues. Germline CDR1 is LGHNA and CDR2 is YNFKEQ. The DNA for the CDR3 is TGTGCCAGCAGCCCGACTCCGGGACTAGCGGAGGGGTACCAAGAGACCCAGTACTTC. Translating it yields CASSPTPGLAEGYQETQYF.

J is TRBJ2-7 and V is TRBV12-3 or TRBV12-4; D gene uncertain. Trimming removed 2 bases from V and 2 bases from J, with 7 bases in between. The CDR3 is 13 amino acids. The CDR3 spells CASSLLVPYEQYF. The CDR3, as DNA: TGTGCCAGCAGTTTACTAGTCCCCTACGAGCAGTACTTC.

Only one count was recorded for this clonotype. The gene calls are TRBV15 and TRBJ2-3; no reliable D call. In germline, CDR1 is LNHNV, CDR2 YYDKDF (reference sequence). V was cut by 5 bases and J by 3 bases, with 12 bases left in between. The CDR3 has 14 amino acids. This chain's CDR3 is CATSAVGRTDTQYF. For the CDR3, the DNA is TGTGCCACCAGCGCCGTAGGGCGGACAGATACGCAGTATTTT. Full variable domain (outside the CDR3, taken from reference TRBV15 and TRBJ2-3): DAMVIQNPRYQVTQFGKPVTLSCSQTLNHNVMYWYQQKSSQAPKLLFHYYDKDFNNEADTPDNFQSRRPNTSFCFLDIRSPGLGDTAMYLCATSAVGRTDTQYFGPGTRLTVL.

This clonotype showed up just once. The J gene is TRBJ2-3, the V gene TRBV2, with D perhaps TRBD1 (7 bases). Germline V gene sequence: CDR1 SNHLY, CDR2 FYNNEI. V gave up 5 bases and J gave up 6 bases, with 21 bases separating them. This CDR3 has 16 amino acids. CDR3 amino acids: CASSHGGGAMMDTQYF. As DNA, the CDR3 is TGTGCCAGCAGTCACGGAGGGGGCGCAATGATGGATACGCAGTATTTT. Complete variable domain (other parts from reference TRBV2 and TRBJ2-3): EPEVTQTPSHQVTQMGQEVILRCVPISNHLYFYWYRQILGQKVEFLVSFYNNEISEKSEIFDDQFSVERPDGSNFTLKIRSTKLEDSAMYFCASSHGGGAMMDTQYFGPGTRLTVL.

This chain links TRBV3-1 with TRBJ2-5, with 11 positions matching TRBD2. Trimming cost V 3 bases and J 4 bases; bases outside gene matches: 16. The CDR3 loop spans 19 amino acids. Per germline, CDR1 LGHDT and CDR2 YNNKEL (reference sequence). The CDR3 DNA is TGTGCCAGCAGCCATTCGAGACTAGCGGGATTCGGAGGCATAGAGACCCAGTACTTC. It specifies CASSHSRLAGFGGIETQYF.

The chain combines TRBV6-1 with TRBJ2-7; D might be TRBD2 (6 bases). The CDR3 runs 12 residues. V lost 7 bases and J lost 7, with 14 bases in between. Germline assignment: CDR1 MNHNS and CDR2 SASEGT. CDR3: CASTSGALEQYF. In nucleotides, the CDR3 is TGTGCCAGCACCTCGGGAGCCTTGGAGCAGTACTTC.

The chain joins TRBV7-2 to TRBJ2-1, with 10 bases that match TRBD2. With 5 bases clipped from V and 7 bases from J, the junction kept 8 bases outside the gene matches. The CDR3 is 15 amino acids. In germline, CDR1 is SGHTA, CDR2 FQGNSA. The CDR3 DNA follows: TGTGCCAGCAGCCGGTCCGGGACTAGCGTTAATGAGCAGTTCTTC. Translation: CASSRSGTSVNEQFF. Supplemented by reference TRBV7-2 and TRBJ2-1, the full variable domain reads GAGVSQSPSNKVTEKGKDVELRCDPISGHTALYWYRQSLGQGLEFLIYFQGNSAPDKSGLPSDRFSAERTGGSVSTLTIQRTQQEDSAVYLCASSRSGTSVNEQFFGPGTRLTVL.

CDR3 DNA sequence: TGTGCCATCAGTGAAGGAGTTTCTGAAAAGCAGTTCTTC. Its translation: CAISEGVSEKQFF. The V gene is TRBV10-3, the J gene TRBJ2-1; no definite D call. Germline-derived CDR1 and CDR2 are ENHRY and SYGVKD. Trimming shortened V by 3 bases and J by 11 bases, and 14 bases separated the two germline ends. There are 13 residues in the CDR3.

The chain carries TRBV29-1 and TRBJ2-6; the D is unclear. The CDR3 runs to 14 residues. Germline values: CDR1 SQVTM, CDR2 ANQGSEA. Deletions cut 6 bases from V and 0 bases from J, with 9 bases between. CDR3 sequence reads: CSVLRSSGANVLTF. CDR3 nucleotides: TGCAGCGTCCTCCGATCCTCTGGGGCCAACGTCCTGACTTTC.

The V and J genes are TRBV5-1 and TRBJ2-6; D is uncertain. The ends were cut back, 0 bases at V and 1 base at J, with 20 bases in the middle. The CDR3 is made up of 20 amino acids. CDR1 and CDR2 from the germline V gene are SGHRS and YFSETQ. The CDR3 DNA is TGCGCCAGCAGCTTGGGGCCATACGGAGCTAGTCTTTCTGGGGCCAACGTCCTGACTTTC. It is translated as CASSLGPYGASLSGANVLTF.

This sequence joins TRBV20-1 and TRBJ1-5, with D possibly matching TRBD1 (5 bases). V lost 3 bases to trimming and J lost 2 bases, with 11 bases between them. CDR3 length: 14 amino acids. The germline V gene has CDR1 DFQATT and CDR2 SNEGSKA (reference sequence). CDR3 sequence: CSASGGAGNQPQHF. The CDR3 DNA reads TGCAGTGCTAGTGGAGGGGCAGGCAATCAGCCCCAGCATTTT.

The J gene is TRBJ2-5, the V gene TRBV2; D gene uncertain. This CDR3 region has 13 residues. Trimming removed 2 bases from V and 1 base from J, with 5 bases in between. CDR1 is SNHLY, CDR2 FYNNEI, per germline. The CDR3 DNA is TGTGCCAGCAGTGAAAGAGTCCAAGAGACCCAGTACTTC. Translation gives CASSERVQETQYF.

V and J are TRBV6-2 or TRBV6-3 and TRBJ2-1; D remains unclear. From germline, CDR1 is MNHEY and CDR2 SVGEGT. The CDR3 has 11 residues. Between the trimmed V and J ends, which lost 2 bases and 15 bases, there was a span of 11 bases. The CDR3, as DNA: TGTGCCAGCAGTTACCCCGGTTCCCTGTTCTTC. Its translation: CASSYPGSLFF.

The V and J genes are TRBV30 and TRBJ2-7; a weak D match, TRBD1 (5 bases). The germline V and J ends were trimmed by 0 bases and 2 bases, with 11 bases remaining between them. The germline CDR1 and CDR2 sequences are GTSNPN and SVGIG (reference sequence). The CDR3 consists of 14 residues. This CDR3 is CAWSVGPRTYEQYF. CDR3 nucleotide sequence: TGTGCCTGGAGTGTGGGGCCAAGAACCTACGAGCAGTACTTC.

This chain joins TRBV20-1 and TRBJ1-2; 8 bases fit TRBD1. Germline trimming cut 6 bases from V and 8 bases from J; bases unmatched to any gene: 8. The CDR3 has 12 amino acids. The germline gives CDR1 DFQATT, CDR2 SNEGSKA (reference sequence). CDR3 DNA sequence: TGCAGTGCACAAGACAGGGGTGGCGGCTACACCTTC. It encodes CSAQDRGGGYTF.

This clonotype was detected only a few times. The J gene is TRBJ1-1, the V gene TRBV6-6; TRBD1 is a possible D gene (5 bases). CDR1 and CDR2 (germline): MNHNY, SVGAGI (reference sequence). V shed 4 bases and J shed 10 bases, with 16 bases lying between them. The CDR3 loop spans 13 amino acids. The CDR3 bases are TGTGCCAGCAGTTTCCCGGGACCCTCAGGAGCTTTCTTT. This gives the protein CASSFPGPSGAFF.

This chain connects TRBV30 to TRBJ1-3; D is perhaps TRBD1 (6 bases). This CDR3 is built from 14 residues. Trimming removed 2 bases from V and 4 bases from J, with 12 bases in between. The V gene's germline CDR1 is GTSNPN and CDR2 SVGIG (reference sequence). The CDR3 DNA sequence: TGTGCCTGGAGTCTGGGGGGGCGAGGAAACACCATATATTTT. Translation gives CAWSLGGRGNTIYF. Using reference TRBV30 and TRBJ1-3 for the parts outside the CDR3, the full variable domain is SQTIHQWPATLVQPVGSPLSLECTVEGTSNPNLYWYRQAAGRGLQLLFYSVGIGQISSEVPQNLSASRPQDRQFILSSKKLLLSDSGFYLCAWSLGGRGNTIYFGEGSWLTVV.

This chain links TRBV2 with TRBJ1-2; the match to TRBD1 covers 9 bases. The germline gives CDR1 SNHLY, CDR2 FYNNEI. The CDR3 loop spans 16 amino acids. With V trimmed by 6 bases and J by 6 bases, 14 bases remained unmatched. CDR3 amino acids: CASRRGSQRTGDGYTF. The CDR3 DNA reads as TGTGCCAGCAGGAGGGGTAGTCAAAGGACAGGGGATGGCTACACCTTC.

The chain links TRBV6-5 to TRBJ2-3, with D perhaps assigned TRBD1 or TRBD2 (5 bases each). Between the trimmed V and J ends, which lost 0 bases and 5 bases, there was a span of 15 bases. CDR3 length: 16 residues. Germline CDR1 reads MNHEY; CDR2 reads SVGAGI. The CDR3 nucleotides are TGTGCCAGCAGTTACTCGATAATCAGGGCGGGAGATACGCAGTATTTT. Its translation is CASSYSIIRAGDTQYF.

The rearrangement links TRBV11-2 to TRBJ2-7, with 9 bases aligning to TRBD2. Trimming removed 1 base from V and 2 bases from J; junction bases left unmatched: 6. The CDR3 is 16 amino acids. Germline V CDR1 and CDR2: SGHAT, FQNNGV. The CDR3 coding sequence is TGTGCCAGCAGCTTAGCTTGGGCGGGAGGGGCCTACGAGCAGTACTTC. It codes for CASSLAWAGGAYEQYF.

The V call is TRBV30, the J call TRBJ2-1, with D unresolved. V lost 1 base, J lost 4 bases, and 2 bases lay in between. CDR3 length: 11 amino acids. Germline CDR1 and CDR2: GTSNPN and SVGIG (reference sequence). CDR3: CAWSAYNEQFF. The CDR3 nucleotides read TGTGCCTGGAGTGCGTACAATGAGCAGTTCTTC. Complete variable domain (other parts from reference TRBV30 and TRBJ2-1): SQTIHQWPATLVQPVGSPLSLECTVEGTSNPNLYWYRQAAGRGLQLLFYSVGIGQISSEVPQNLSASRPQDRQFILSSKKLLLSDSGFYLCAWSAYNEQFFGPGTRLTVL.